Described below is a single T cell receptor (beta chain) sequence and its context. The sample is drawn from a study of quantifying T cell responses using KT2 cells. Background on the study: cDNA was made from DNase-treated RNA using alpha and beta constant primers.

Germline CDR1 and CDR2: SQVTM and ANQGSEA. This CDR3 has 11 amino acids. V was pared by 4 bases and J by 5 bases, with 8 bases between. An oligo carrying a UMI was ligated to the cDNA 3' end. The first PCR ran approximately 4 cycles with an equimolar RC1.1 and RC1.2 beta primer mix. Each CDR3 protein gets one entry after TCRdb re-called the UMI-ligation and nested PCR reads with MiXCR. The table shows 31,000 or so distinct CDR3 sequences, with approximately 10% occurring only once. The V call is TRBV29-1, the J call TRBJ1-2; possible D gene TRBD1, 5 bases. The sample comprised PBMCs spiked with cells of the T cell clone KT2. This sequence was found in a human donor. The CDR3 loop reads CSVVGGYGYTF. CDR3 bases: TGCAGCGTTGTGGGGGGTTATGGCTACACCTTC.